These 19 T cell receptor beta chains were sequenced from one sample in a study of OX40 agonist ivuxolimab in advanced cancers. Produced via immunoSEQ multiplex PCR; TCRdb's table is partial and in-frame only. This sample has about 69,000 clones, with around 90% found just once. The specimen was CD4+ or CD8+ T cells sorted from blood, collected in a trial of the OX40 agonist ivuxolimab. These receptors all come from an adult with an advanced solid tumor such as melanoma, head and neck, liver or kidney cancer.

This chain links TRBV7-2 with TRBJ1-2; possibly TRBD1 for D (6 bases). This CDR3 is 11 amino acids long. V lost 4 bases, J lost 10 bases, and 10 bases lay in between. Per germline, CDR1 SGHTA and CDR2 FQGNSA. CDR3 DNA sequence: TGTGCCAGCAGCTACAGGGACGCCTACACCTTC. It specifies CASSYRDAYTF. Together with reference TRBV7-2 and TRBJ1-2, the CDR3 gives the full variable domain: GAGVSQSPSNKVTEKGKDVELRCDPISGHTALYWYRQSLGQGLEFLIYFQGNSAPDKSGLPSDRFSAERTGGSVSTLTIQRTQQEDSAVYLCASSYRDAYTFGSGTRLTVV.

The chain links TRBV30 to TRBJ2-2, with a tentative D call TRBD2 (5 bases). The CDR3 contains 13 residues. The V gene's germline CDR1 is GTSNPN and CDR2 SVGIG (reference sequence). V dropped 3 bases and J dropped 5 bases, with 10 bases sitting between them. The CDR3, as DNA: TGTGCCTGGAGCGGGGTTGAGACCGGGGAGCTGTTTTTT. Its translation is CAWSGVETGELFF.

The chain joins TRBV5-1 to TRBJ2-5, with a tentative D call TRBD1 (5 bases). Between the trimmed V and J ends, which lost 3 bases and 5 bases, there was a span of 17 bases. Germline V gene data show CDR1 as SGHRS and CDR2 as YFSETQ. This CDR3 spans 15 amino acids. DNA of the CDR3: TGCGCCAGCAGCTCAGATCAGGGCGCCTCGGAGACCCAGTACTTC. Residues: CASSSDQGASETQYF.

V usage is TRBV4-2 and J usage is TRBJ1-1, with a possible D match to TRBD1 (5 bases). Germline V gene lookup returns CDR1 LGHNA and CDR2 YNFKEQ. The length of the CDR3 is 15 residues. V was cut by 4 bases and J by 3 bases, with 15 bases left in between. The CDR3 region is CASSPKGGTDTEAFF. CDR3 nucleotides: TGTGCCAGCAGCCCCAAGGGAGGGACCGACACTGAAGCTTTCTTT.

V is TRBV29-1 and J is TRBJ1-1; 9 nucleotides agree with TRBD1. Germline lookup yields CDR1 SQVTM and CDR2 ANQGSEA. The CDR3 sequence is 12 residues long. With V trimmed by 7 bases and J by 7 bases, 7 bases remained unmatched. The CDR3 coding sequence is TGCAGCGCAGGGACAGGGTTCGGTGAAGCTTTCTTT. Protein: CSAGTGFGEAFF.

This chain links TRBV6-1 with TRBJ1-2, with D possibly TRBD1 on 5 matching bases. CDR3 length: 12 residues. CDR1 and CDR2 from the germline V gene are MNHNS and SASEGT. The V gene lost 6 bases and the J gene lost 5 bases, with 10 bases spanning the gap. CDR3 nucleotides: TGTGCCAGCAGGGACATAGCATATGGCTACACCTTC. Amino acid sequence: CASRDIAYGYTF.

The chain combines TRBV6-1 with TRBJ2-3; 8 bases fit TRBD2. The length of the CDR3 is 16 residues. CDR1 is MNHNS, CDR2 SASEGT, per germline. Losses at the gene ends were 3 bases for V and 1 base for J; bases not matched to a gene: 6. Written as DNA, the CDR3 is TGTGCCAGCAGTGAGATACTAGCGGCAGGCACAGATACGCAGTATTTT. Translated: CASSEILAAGTDTQYF.

V usage is TRBV7-9 and J usage is TRBJ1-5; maybe TRBD1 (5 bases). Germline CDR1 and CDR2: SEHNR and FQNEAQ (reference sequence). V lost 6 bases to trimming and J lost 0 bases, with 12 bases between them. There are 15 residues in the CDR3. The CDR3 DNA reads as TGTGCCAGCAGAATACGAGGGGATAGCAATCAGCCCCAGCATTTT. Translating gives CASRIRGDSNQPQHF. Together with reference TRBV7-9 and TRBJ1-5, the CDR3 gives the full variable domain: DTGVSQNPRHKITKRGQNVTFRCDPISEHNRLYWYRQTLGQGPEFLTYFQNEAQLEKSRLLSDRFSAERPKGSFSTLEIQRTEQGDSAMYLCASRIRGDSNQPQHFGDGTRLSIL.

This chain links TRBV15 with TRBJ2-5; D not certain. CDR1 and CDR2 (germline): LNHNV, YYDKDF (reference sequence). This CDR3 is 14 amino acids long. Trimming left V 3 bases short and J 5 bases short, with 13 bases between. This chain's CDR3 is CATSSRPPRETQYF. DNA of the CDR3: TGTGCCACCAGCAGTCGGCCGCCCCGGGAGACCCAGTACTTC.

This chain connects TRBV7-9 to TRBJ2-1, with D unclear. The CDR3 is 11 amino acids. V lost 1 base and J lost 10, with 5 bases in between. Germline V gives CDR1 SEHNR, CDR2 FQNEAQ (reference sequence). For the CDR3, the DNA is TGTGCCAGCAGCTTAGTCTTGGAGCAGTTCTTC. Translation: CASSLVLEQFF.

The chain uses TRBV5-1 and TRBJ2-3; no clear D gene. The CDR3 is 15 residues long. The V and J ends lost 2 bases and 1 base respectively, with 11 bases between them. Germline V gene data show CDR1 as SGHRS and CDR2 as YFSETQ. The DNA for the CDR3 is TGCGCCAGCAGCTTTCACGGAGAAGGCACAGATACGCAGTATTTT. Protein product: CASSFHGEGTDTQYF.

V is TRBV14 and J is TRBJ2-3; TRBD2 agrees at 8 bases. V lost 1 base to trimming and J lost 6 bases; unmatched junction nucleotides: 12. This CDR3 has 17 residues. CDR1 and CDR2 from the germline V gene are SGHDN and FVKESK. The CDR3, as DNA: TGTGCCAGCAGCCAAGGGAGCGGGAGTGCGTTTCTTGATACGCAGTATTTT. Protein product: CASSQGSGSAFLDTQYF.

J is TRBJ1-5 and V is TRBV15, with TRBD1 identical over 7 bases. Germline-derived CDR1 and CDR2 are LNHNV and YYDKDF (reference sequence). Trimming removed 5 bases from V and 0 bases from J; junction bases left unmatched: 7. This CDR3 spans 16 amino acids. CDR3 nucleotides: TGTGCCACCAGCCCGGGGACAGCTTATAGCAATCAGCCCCAGCATTTT. Its protein is CATSPGTAYSNQPQHF.

This clone has more than one count but fewer than ten. DNA of the CDR3: TGCGCCAGCAGCTTGACTAGCGGGGGGGAGACCCAGTACTTC. This sequence encodes CASSLTSGGETQYF. The rearrangement links TRBV5-1 to TRBJ2-5, with 12 bases aligning to TRBD2. Germline V gene lookup returns CDR1 SGHRS and CDR2 YFSETQ. V lost 1 base to trimming and J lost 5 bases; unmatched junction nucleotides: 0. CDR3 length: 14 residues.

The V call is TRBV7-3, the J call TRBJ2-2, with 11 bases that match TRBD1. In germline, CDR1 is SGHTA, CDR2 FQGTGA. This CDR3 is built from 16 residues. The V segment lost 4 bases and the J segment 5 bases; nucleotides outside the gene matches: 6. The CDR3 DNA follows: TGTGCCAGCAGCTCTCCGGGACAGGGGGGAACCGGGGAGCTGTTTTTT. Translated: CASSSPGQGGTGELFF.

The sample holds many counts of this clone. The V gene is TRBV18, the J gene TRBJ2-3, with 7 bases identical to TRBD2. The CDR3 has 16 residues. Germline lookup yields CDR1 KGHSH and CDR2 LQKENI. V shed 5 bases and J 2 bases; nucleotides not matched to a gene: 10. The CDR3 nucleotides read TGTGCCAGCTCAATTCCGCGGGGGACCTACACAGATACGCAGTATTTT. This codes for CASSIPRGTYTDTQYF.

The rearrangement links TRBV7-9 to TRBJ2-3, with 9 bases identical to TRBD2. The CDR3 has 16 amino acids. Germline V gives CDR1 SEHNR, CDR2 FQNEAQ (reference sequence). V gave up 2 bases and J gave up 5 bases; unmatched junction bases: 8. The CDR3 DNA reads TGTGCCAGCAGCTTAAAGGGCGGGGGGGCCTTAGATACGCAGTATTTT. Translated: CASSLKGGGALDTQYF.

This rearrangement joins TRBV7-7 to TRBJ2-5, with a tentative D call TRBD1 (5 bases). This CDR3 comprises 13 residues. Germline CDR1 SSHAT, CDR2 FNYEAQ (reference sequence). V shed 5 bases and J shed 3 bases, with 10 bases lying between them. The CDR3 sequence: CASSRRQKETQYF. The CDR3 bases are TGTGCCAGCAGCCGCCGACAGAAAGAGACCCAGTACTTC.

The genes are TRBV19 and TRBJ2-1, with 14 bases that match TRBD2. Trimming removed 4 bases from V and 7 bases from J; junction bases left unmatched: 3. The length of the CDR3 is 15 residues. Germline V gene lookup returns CDR1 LNHDA and CDR2 SQIVND (reference sequence). CDR3 region: CASSRGTSGSNEQFF. CDR3 bases: TGTGCCAGTAGTAGGGGGACTAGCGGGAGTAATGAGCAGTTCTTC.